The 21 T cell receptor beta chains reported below all come from one sample, sequenced in a study of cytomegalovirus exposure and HLA in healthy donors. The PCR made use of 60 Vbeta and 13 Jbeta primers. Only in-frame clones appear in the TCRdb table, and some are missing; sequencing was by immunoSEQ multiplex PCR. The data hold more than 95,000 clones, with approximately 80% observed a single time. Sequenced material: PBMCs. These receptors were taken from a man in his fifties in good health and CMV-seronegative.

The chain carries TRBV28 and TRBJ1-5; tentative D call: TRBD1 (6 bases). Germline CDR1 is MDHEN and CDR2 is SYDVKM. This CDR3 region has 14 residues. Between the trimmed V and J ends, which lost 6 bases and 3 bases, there was a span of 12 bases. DNA for the CDR3: TGTGCCAGCAGGCCTGGGGGCGCCAATCAGCCCCAGCATTTT. It yields the protein CASRPGGANQPQHF.

The chain is built from TRBV28 and TRBJ1-2; 8 bases match TRBD1. From germline, CDR1 is MDHEN and CDR2 SYDVKM. Trimming removed 6 bases from V and 9 bases from J; junction bases left unmatched: 6. The CDR3 is 12 residues long. The chain's CDR3 is CASRSGQGRYTF. In DNA, the CDR3 is TGTGCCAGCAGATCCGGACAGGGCCGCTACACCTTC.

This clone was found once. The rearrangement links TRBV9 to TRBJ2-2; 7 bases align to TRBD1. CDR1 is SGDLS, CDR2 YYNGEE, per germline. This CDR3 is 14 amino acids long. J gave up 7 bases and V 4 bases, and 7 bases lay outside the gene matches. CDR3 residues: CASSPRGQGGELFF. CDR3 coding DNA: TGTGCCAGCAGCCCTAGGGGGCAGGGCGGGGAGCTGTTTTTT. Full variable domain (remainder filled in from reference TRBV9 and TRBJ2-2): DSGVTQTPKHLITATGQRVTLRCSPRSGDLSVYWYQQSLDQGLQFLIQYYNGEERAKGNILERFSAQQFPDLHSELNLSSLELGDSALYFCASSPRGQGGELFFGEGSRLTVL.

The chain links TRBV19 to TRBJ2-1; D perhaps matches TRBD1 (5 bases). Germline assignment: CDR1 LNHDA and CDR2 SQIVND (reference sequence). V lost 6 bases and J lost 5, with 11 bases in between. This CDR3 is 13 amino acids long. Written as DNA, the CDR3 is TGTGCCAGTAGCCTTGGACACAACAATGAGCAGTTCTTC. It codes for CASSLGHNNEQFF.

The chain links TRBV9 to TRBJ1-6, with TRBD1 identical over 7 bases. Germline V gene sequence: CDR1 SGDLS, CDR2 YYNGEE. CDR3 length equals 14 residues. J lost 5 bases, V lost 3 bases, and 2 bases had no gene match. CDR3 in DNA: TGTGCCAGCAGCGGGGGACAGAATAATTCACCCCTCCACTTT. The encoded protein is CASSGGQNNSPLHF.

This clone was recorded once. V and J are TRBV11-3 and TRBJ2-3; 7 nucleotides agree with TRBD1. Germline CDR1 SGHNT, CDR2 YENEEA. This CDR3 spans 14 amino acids. The V and J ends lost 4 bases and 4 bases, in that order; junction bases with no gene match: 5. Here the CDR3 DNA reads TGTGCCAGCAGCTCCCTCAGGGGGTCAGATACGCAGTATTTT. It is translated as CASSSLRGSDTQYF.

V is TRBV7-8 and J is TRBJ1-5; possibly TRBD1 for D (6 bases). CDR1 SGHVS and CDR2 FQNEAQ come from the germline V gene. The CDR3 length is 15 residues. V lost 5 bases to trimming and J lost 0 bases, with 11 bases between them. In DNA, the CDR3 is TGTGCCAGCAGCACCACAGGGATTAGCAATCAGCCCCAGCATTTT. Translation gives CASSTTGISNQPQHF. The full variable domain, in which reference TRBV7-8 and TRBJ1-5 provide the parts outside the CDR3, is GAGVSQSPRYKVAKRGQDVALRCDPISGHVSLFWYQQALGQGPEFLTYFQNEAQLDKSGLPSDRFFAERPEGSVSTLKIQRTQQEDSAVYLCASSTTGISNQPQHFGDGTRLSIL.

This chain uses TRBV5-1 with TRBJ2-5, with 7 bases identical to TRBD1. Germline loops: CDR1 SGHRS, CDR2 YFSETQ. The CDR3 length is 14 residues. The V gene end was trimmed by 4 bases and the J gene end by 0 bases; junction bases not matched to a gene: 3. The CDR3 region is CASSPTGNQETQYF. The CDR3 nucleotides are TGCGCCAGCAGCCCGACAGGGAACCAAGAGACCCAGTACTTC.

This chain uses TRBV19 with TRBJ1-1; D is unresolved. This CDR3 comprises 15 residues. V dropped 3 bases and J dropped 6 bases, with 17 bases sitting between them. Per germline, CDR1 LNHDA and CDR2 SQIVND (reference sequence). In DNA form, the CDR3 reads TGTGCCAGTAGTATCACAGTTCAGGCAATCCCTGAAGCTTTCTTT. Protein sequence: CASSITVQAIPEAFF.

The V and J genes are TRBV9 and TRBJ1-1, with D possibly being TRBD1 (5 bases). The CDR3 is 13 residues long. Trimming removed 3 bases from V and 4 bases from J, with 10 bases in between. Germline V gene lookup returns CDR1 SGDLS and CDR2 YYNGEE. CDR3 bases: TGTGCCAGCAGCGCTCCCCAGGGCACTGAAGCTTTCTTT. Translating it yields CASSAPQGTEAFF.

The chain uses TRBV9 and TRBJ1-2; D is unclear. Germline assignment: CDR1 SGDLS and CDR2 YYNGEE. With 3 bases removed from V and 2 bases from J, the gap between germline ends came to 14 bases. The CDR3 runs 15 residues. The CDR3, as DNA: TGTGCCAGCAGCGCCGGGCCCCGAGGGAACTATGGCTACACCTTC. Protein sequence: CASSAGPRGNYGYTF.

This clone appeared once. Other DNA sequences in the same sample also yield this CDR3. This chain connects TRBV19 to TRBJ1-2; D is possibly TRBD1 (5 bases). Trimming cost V 3 bases and J 6 bases, with 20 bases left between them. Per the germline V gene, CDR1 is LNHDA and CDR2 is SQIVND (reference sequence). This CDR3 region has 16 residues. The CDR3 reads CASSMSGTGKVHGYTF. CDR3 bases: TGTGCCAGTAGTATGAGCGGGACCGGGAAGGTTCATGGCTACACCTTC. Supplemented by reference TRBV19 and TRBJ1-2, the full variable domain reads DGGITQSPKYLFRKEGQNVTLSCEQNLNHDAMYWYRQDPGQGLRLIYYSQIVNDFQKGDIAEGYSVSREKKESFPLTVTSAQKNPTAFYLCASSMSGTGKVHGYTFGSGTRLTVV.

This chain links TRBV6-1 with TRBJ2-7; TRBD2 matches 8 bases. V lost 4 bases, J lost 3 bases, and 2 bases stayed unmatched. The CDR3 covers 13 residues. Germline assignment: CDR1 MNHNS and CDR2 SASEGT. The CDR3 DNA sequence: TGTGCCAGCAGTGTTAGCGGGATCTACGAGCAGTACGTC. Its translation is CASSVSGIYEQYV.

This clone was observed many times. The rearrangement uses TRBV19 and TRBJ2-7, with D possibly TRBD1 on 5 matching bases. Germline CDR1 LNHDA, CDR2 SQIVND (reference sequence). Trimming removed 9 bases at V and 2 bases at J, with 11 bases between. The CDR3 has 12 amino acids. Written as DNA, the CDR3 is TGTGCCAGCGGACATAATACCTACGAGCAGTACTTC. This translates into CASGHNTYEQYF.

V gene TRBV29-1 combines with J gene TRBJ1-1, with no clear D. This CDR3 spans 12 amino acids. The V gene lost 7 bases and the J gene lost 4 bases, with 13 bases spanning the gap. CDR1 is SQVTM and CDR2 is ANQGSEA in the germline V gene. CDR3 sequence: CSAEDSGTEAFF. CDR3 DNA sequence: TGCAGCGCCGAGGACTCGGGCACTGAAGCTTTCTTT.

The chain combines TRBV19 with TRBJ1-2; TRBD1 is a possible D gene (6 bases). The germline CDR1 and CDR2 sequences are LNHDA and SQIVND (reference sequence). The CDR3 covers 16 residues. Trimming removed 5 bases at V and 4 bases at J, with 20 bases between. The CDR3 coding sequence is TGTGCCAGTAGTCTTACGACAGGAAGGATGCCCTATGGCTACACCTTC. It codes for CASSLTTGRMPYGYTF.

The rearrangement joins TRBV10-3 to TRBJ1-5; D remains ambiguous. This CDR3 has 14 amino acids. Between the trimmed V and J ends, which lost 5 bases and 3 bases, there was a span of 11 bases. CDR1 is ENHRY and CDR2 is SYGVKD in the germline V gene. The CDR3 region is CAISSNRDNQPQHF. The CDR3 coding sequence is TGTGCCATCAGTTCTAACCGGGACAATCAGCCCCAGCATTTT.

The chain employs TRBV9 and TRBJ1-5, with D possibly matching TRBD1 (5 bases). The CDR3 sequence is 14 residues long. V lost 4 bases and J 6 bases, leaving 14 bases between the germline ends. Germline V gene sequence: CDR1 SGDLS, CDR2 YYNGEE. CDR3 in amino acids: CASSTRPQGQPQHF. DNA of the CDR3: TGTGCCAGCAGCACCAGACCCCAGGGTCAGCCCCAGCATTTT. Together with reference TRBV9 and TRBJ1-5, the CDR3 gives the full variable domain: DSGVTQTPKHLITATGQRVTLRCSPRSGDLSVYWYQQSLDQGLQFLIQYYNGEERAKGNILERFSAQQFPDLHSELNLSSLELGDSALYFCASSTRPQGQPQHFGDGTRLSIL.

The V call is TRBV5-5, the J call TRBJ1-6; 7 bases are a match to TRBD1. This CDR3 has 14 amino acids. Germline V gives CDR1 SGHKS, CDR2 YYEKEE (reference sequence). V trimming: 2 bases; J trimming: 10 bases; junction bases outside the gene matches: 6. CDR3 residues: CASSLTGAVSPLHF. CDR3 sequence (DNA): TGTGCCAGCAGCTTAACAGGGGCCGTGTCACCCCTCCACTTT.

This clone has a handful of counts. The chain carries TRBV18 and TRBJ2-6; tentative D call: TRBD2 (5 bases). V lost 5 bases and J lost 3, with 11 bases in between. CDR3 size: 15 residues. Germline values: CDR1 KGHSH, CDR2 LQKENI. CDR3 nucleotide sequence: TGTGCCAGCTCAATGCGAGCGGTTGGGGCCAACGTCCTGACTTTC. The encoded protein is CASSMRAVGANVLTF.

The chain has TRBV28 and TRBJ2-7; TRBD2 aligns across 8 bases. With V trimmed by 5 bases and J by 3 bases, 3 bases remained unmatched. Germline V gene sequence: CDR1 MDHEN, CDR2 SYDVKM. The CDR3 runs 13 residues. As DNA, the CDR3 is TGTGCCAGCAGTCAGACTAGCGTCTACGAGCAGTACGTC. It yields the protein CASSQTSVYEQYV.